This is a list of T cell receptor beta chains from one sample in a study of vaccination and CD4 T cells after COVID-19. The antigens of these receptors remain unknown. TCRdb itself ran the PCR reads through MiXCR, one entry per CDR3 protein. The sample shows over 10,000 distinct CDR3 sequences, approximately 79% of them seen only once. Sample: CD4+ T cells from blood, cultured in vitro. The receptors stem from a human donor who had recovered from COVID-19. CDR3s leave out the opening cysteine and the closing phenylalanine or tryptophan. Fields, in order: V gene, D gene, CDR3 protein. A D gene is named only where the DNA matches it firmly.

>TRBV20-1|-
SAQLRVAGEAF
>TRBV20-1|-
SARTSMGASGANVLT
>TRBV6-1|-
ASFRGNGLETQY
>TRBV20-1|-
SARAGINQPQH
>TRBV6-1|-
ASTTDRINGYT
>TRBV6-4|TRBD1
ASSDRQGYEQY
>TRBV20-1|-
RGVLNTEAF
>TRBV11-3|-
ASSLAERGELF
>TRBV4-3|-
ASSQVRTAGNTIY
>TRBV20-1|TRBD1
SASRDRGNSPLH
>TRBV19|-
ASSTQGKETQY
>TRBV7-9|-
ASSPRDRPVSYEQY
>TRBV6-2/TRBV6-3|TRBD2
ASRIAGGQETQY
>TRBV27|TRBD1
ASSTSQGPGNTEAF
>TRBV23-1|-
ASSHHLIQFTTYEQY
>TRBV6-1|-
ANREGDNTEAF
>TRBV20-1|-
SAPGTTYEQY
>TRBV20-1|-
SARSGRRETQY
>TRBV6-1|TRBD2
ASSPRGGETQY
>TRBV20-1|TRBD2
SAPLAGRMYEQY
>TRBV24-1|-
ATSDLSLTGKETQY
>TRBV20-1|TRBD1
SARTQGAGSGYT
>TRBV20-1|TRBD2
SAGREVEETQY
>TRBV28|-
ASSLIPPGANYGYT
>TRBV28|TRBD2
ASSLERGAEYEQY
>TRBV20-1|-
SAPGDMSSQPQH
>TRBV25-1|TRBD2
ASQNAGLAGDTQY
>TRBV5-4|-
ASSLRQTGKNIQY
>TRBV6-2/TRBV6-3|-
ASNQGGAVNEQF
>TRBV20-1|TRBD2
SARTSGRTDTQY
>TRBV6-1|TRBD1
ATRRDSGQPQH
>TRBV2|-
ASSDGSWGNQPQH
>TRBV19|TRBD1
ASSKGTAYGYT
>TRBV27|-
ASSWRAPTDTQY
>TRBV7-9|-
ARGHRGGLGTEAF
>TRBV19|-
ASRRGNDQPQH